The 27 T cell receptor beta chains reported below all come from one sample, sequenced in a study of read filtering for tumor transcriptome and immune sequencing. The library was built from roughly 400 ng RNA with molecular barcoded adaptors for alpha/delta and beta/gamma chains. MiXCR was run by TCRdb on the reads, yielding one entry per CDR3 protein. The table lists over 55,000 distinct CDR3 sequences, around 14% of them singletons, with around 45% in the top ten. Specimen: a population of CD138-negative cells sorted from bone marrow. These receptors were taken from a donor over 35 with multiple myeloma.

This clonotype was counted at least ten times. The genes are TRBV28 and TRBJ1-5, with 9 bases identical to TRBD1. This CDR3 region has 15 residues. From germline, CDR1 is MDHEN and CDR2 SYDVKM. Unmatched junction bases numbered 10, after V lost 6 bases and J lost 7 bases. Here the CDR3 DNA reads TGTGCCAGCAGGGCCGGGGACAGGGTAGGCCAGCCCCAGCATTTT. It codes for CASRAGDRVGQPQHF.

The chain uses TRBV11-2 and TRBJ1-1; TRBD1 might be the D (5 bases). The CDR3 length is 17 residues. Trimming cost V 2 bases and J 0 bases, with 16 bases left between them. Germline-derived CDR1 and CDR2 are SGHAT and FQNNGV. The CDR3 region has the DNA TGTGCCAGCAGCTTATTCGGAAAGACAGAGCTGAACACTGAAGCTTTCTTT. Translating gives CASSLFGKTELNTEAFF.

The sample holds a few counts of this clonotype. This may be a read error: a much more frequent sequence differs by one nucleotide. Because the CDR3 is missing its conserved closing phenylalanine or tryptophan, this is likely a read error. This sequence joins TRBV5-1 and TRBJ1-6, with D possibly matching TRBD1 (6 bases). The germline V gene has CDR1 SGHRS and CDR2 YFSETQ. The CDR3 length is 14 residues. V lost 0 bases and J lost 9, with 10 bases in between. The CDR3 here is CASSLEGGFSPLHL. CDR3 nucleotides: TGCGCCAGCAGCTTGGAAGGGGGTTTTTCACCCCTCCACCTT.

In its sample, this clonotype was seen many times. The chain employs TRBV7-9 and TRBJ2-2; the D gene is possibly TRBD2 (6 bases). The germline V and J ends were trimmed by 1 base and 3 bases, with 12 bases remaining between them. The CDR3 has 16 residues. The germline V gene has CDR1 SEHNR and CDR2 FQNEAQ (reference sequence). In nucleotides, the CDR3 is TGTGCCAGCAGCTTAGGAGGCGGGAAGGACACCGGGGAGCTGTTTTTT. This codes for CASSLGGGKDTGELFF.

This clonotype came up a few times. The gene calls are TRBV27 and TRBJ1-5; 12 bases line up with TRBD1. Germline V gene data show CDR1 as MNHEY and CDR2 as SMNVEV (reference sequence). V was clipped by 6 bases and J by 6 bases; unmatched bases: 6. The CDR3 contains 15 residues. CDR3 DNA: TGTGCCAGCAGCCTGGGACAGGGGGCAACTCAGCCCCAGCATTTT. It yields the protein CASSLGQGATQPQHF.

As DNA, the CDR3 is TGCGCCAGCAGCCAAGAAGGCCTAGCGGGGTACGAGCAGTACTTC. It codes for CASSQEGLAGYEQYF. The chain uses TRBV4-1 and TRBJ2-7, with 9 nucleotides matching TRBD2. Per the germline V gene, CDR1 is MGHRA and CDR2 is YSYEKL. The trim removed 0 bases at V and 4 bases at J, leaving 4 bases unmatched. The CDR3 is 15 residues long.

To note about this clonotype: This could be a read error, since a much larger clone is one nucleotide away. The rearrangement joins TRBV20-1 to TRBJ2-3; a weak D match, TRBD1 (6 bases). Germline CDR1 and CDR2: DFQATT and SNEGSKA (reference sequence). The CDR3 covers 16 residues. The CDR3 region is CSAGDFRTANTDTQYF. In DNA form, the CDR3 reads TGCAGTGCTGGAGATTTTCGGACAGCGAACACAGATACGCAGTATTTT.

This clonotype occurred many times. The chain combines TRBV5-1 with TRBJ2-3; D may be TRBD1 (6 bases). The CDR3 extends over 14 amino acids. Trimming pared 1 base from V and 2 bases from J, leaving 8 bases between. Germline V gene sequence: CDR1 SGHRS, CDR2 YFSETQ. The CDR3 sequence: CASSLRTDTDTQYF. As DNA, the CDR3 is TGCGCCAGCAGCTTGAGGACAGACACAGATACGCAGTATTTT.

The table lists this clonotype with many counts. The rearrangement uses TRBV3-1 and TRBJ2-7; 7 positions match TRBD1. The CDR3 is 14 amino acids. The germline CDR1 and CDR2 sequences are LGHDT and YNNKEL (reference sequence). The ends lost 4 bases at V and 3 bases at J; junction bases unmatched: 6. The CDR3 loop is CASSPRTGLYEQYF. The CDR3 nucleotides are TGTGCCAGCAGCCCTAGGACAGGACTCTACGAGCAGTACTTC.

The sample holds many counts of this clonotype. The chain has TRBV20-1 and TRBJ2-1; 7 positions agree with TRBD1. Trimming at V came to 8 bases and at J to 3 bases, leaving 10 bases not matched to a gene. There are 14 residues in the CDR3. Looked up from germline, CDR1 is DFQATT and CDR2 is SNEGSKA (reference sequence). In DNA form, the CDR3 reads TGCAGTCAAAACCGGGACAGAAACTACAATGAGCAGTTCTTC. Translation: CSQNRDRNYNEQFF.

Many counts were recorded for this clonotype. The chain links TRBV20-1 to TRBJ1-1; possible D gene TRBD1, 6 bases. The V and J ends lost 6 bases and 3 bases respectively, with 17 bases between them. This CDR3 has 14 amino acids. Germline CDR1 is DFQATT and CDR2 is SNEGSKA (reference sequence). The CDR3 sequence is CSAPPVGADTEAFF. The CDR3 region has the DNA TGCAGTGCCCCTCCCGTGGGGGCGGACACTGAAGCTTTCTTT.

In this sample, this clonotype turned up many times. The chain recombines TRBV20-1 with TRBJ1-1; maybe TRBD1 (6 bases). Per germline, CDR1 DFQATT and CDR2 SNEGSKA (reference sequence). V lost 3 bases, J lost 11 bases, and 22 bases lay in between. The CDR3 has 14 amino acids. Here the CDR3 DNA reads TGCAGTGCTAGGATACAAAACAGGGCCTCGGGGGCTTTCTTT. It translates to CSARIQNRASGAFF.

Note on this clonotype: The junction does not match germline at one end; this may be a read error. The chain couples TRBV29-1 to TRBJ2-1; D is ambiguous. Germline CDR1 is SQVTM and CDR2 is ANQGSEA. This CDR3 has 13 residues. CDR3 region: CSVDWLEYNEQSF. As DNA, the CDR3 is TGCAGCGTTGATTGGTTGGAATACAATGAGCAGTCCTTC.

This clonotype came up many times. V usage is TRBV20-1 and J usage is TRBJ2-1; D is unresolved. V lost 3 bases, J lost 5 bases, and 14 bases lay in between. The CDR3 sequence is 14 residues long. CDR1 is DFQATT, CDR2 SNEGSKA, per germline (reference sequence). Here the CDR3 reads CSARGSTSDNEQFF. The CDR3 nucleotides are TGCAGTGCTAGGGGGTCGACTTCCGACAATGAGCAGTTCTTC.

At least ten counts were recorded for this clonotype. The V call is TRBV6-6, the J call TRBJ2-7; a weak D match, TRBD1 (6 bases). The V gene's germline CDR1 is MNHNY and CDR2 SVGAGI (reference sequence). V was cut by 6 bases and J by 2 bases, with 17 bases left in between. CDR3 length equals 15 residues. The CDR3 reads CASRYLGGMPYEQYF. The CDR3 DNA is TGTGCCAGCAGGTACCTAGGGGGAATGCCCTACGAGCAGTACTTC.

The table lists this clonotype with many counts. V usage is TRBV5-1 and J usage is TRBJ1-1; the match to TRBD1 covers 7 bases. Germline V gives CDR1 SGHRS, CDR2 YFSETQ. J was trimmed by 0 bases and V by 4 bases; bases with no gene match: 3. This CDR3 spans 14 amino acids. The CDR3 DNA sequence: TGCGCCAGCAGCGTGGGACAGTTGAACACTGAAGCTTTCTTT. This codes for CASSVGQLNTEAFF. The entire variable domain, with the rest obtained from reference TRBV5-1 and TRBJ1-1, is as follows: KAGVTQTPRYLIKTRGQQVTLSCSPISGHRSVSWYQQTPGQGLQFLFEYFSETQRNKGNFPGRFSGRQFSNSRSEMNVSTLELGDSALYLCASSVGQLNTEAFFGQGTRLTVV.

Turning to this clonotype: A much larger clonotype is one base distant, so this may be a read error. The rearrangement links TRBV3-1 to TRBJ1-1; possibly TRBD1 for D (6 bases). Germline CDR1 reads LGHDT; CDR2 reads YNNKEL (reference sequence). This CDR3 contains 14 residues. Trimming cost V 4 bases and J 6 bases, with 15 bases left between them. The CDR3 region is CASSRREGGSEAFF. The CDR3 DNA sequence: TGTGCCAGCAGCCGAAGGGAGGGGGGCTCTGAAGCTTTCTTT.

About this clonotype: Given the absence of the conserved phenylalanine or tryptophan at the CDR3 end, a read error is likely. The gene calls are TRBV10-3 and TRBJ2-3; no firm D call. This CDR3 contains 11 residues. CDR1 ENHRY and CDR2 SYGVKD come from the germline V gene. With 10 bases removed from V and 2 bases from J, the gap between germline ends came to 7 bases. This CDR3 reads CATQFTDTQYL. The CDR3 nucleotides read TGTGCCACCCAGTTCACAGATACGCAGTATCTT.

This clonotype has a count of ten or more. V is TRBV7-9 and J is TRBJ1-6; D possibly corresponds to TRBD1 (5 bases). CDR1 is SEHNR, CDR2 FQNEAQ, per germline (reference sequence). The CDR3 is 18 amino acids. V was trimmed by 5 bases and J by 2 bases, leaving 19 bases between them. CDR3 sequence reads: CASSVGAPGAAYNSPLHF. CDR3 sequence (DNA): TGTGCCAGCAGCGTAGGGGCTCCCGGGGCGGCCTATAATTCACCCCTCCACTTT. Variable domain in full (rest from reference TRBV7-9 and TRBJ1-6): DTGVSQNPRHKITKRGQNVTFRCDPISEHNRLYWYRQTLGQGPEFLTYFQNEAQLEKSRLLSDRFSAERPKGSFSTLEIQRTEQGDSAMYLCASSVGAPGAAYNSPLHFGNGTRLTVT.

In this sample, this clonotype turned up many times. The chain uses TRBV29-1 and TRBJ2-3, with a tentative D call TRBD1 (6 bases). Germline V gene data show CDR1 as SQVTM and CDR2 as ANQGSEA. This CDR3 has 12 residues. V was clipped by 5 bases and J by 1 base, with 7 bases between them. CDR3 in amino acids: CSVSGGTDTQYF. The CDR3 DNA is TGCAGCGTTTCAGGGGGCACAGATACGCAGTATTTT.

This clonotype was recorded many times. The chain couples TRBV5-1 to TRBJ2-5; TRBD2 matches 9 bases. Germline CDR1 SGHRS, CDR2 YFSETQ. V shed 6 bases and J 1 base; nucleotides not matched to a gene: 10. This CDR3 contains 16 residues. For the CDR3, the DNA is TGCGCCAGCAAAACCGGGACTAGCAGTTCCCAAGAGACCCAGTACTTC. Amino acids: CASKTGTSSSQETQYF.

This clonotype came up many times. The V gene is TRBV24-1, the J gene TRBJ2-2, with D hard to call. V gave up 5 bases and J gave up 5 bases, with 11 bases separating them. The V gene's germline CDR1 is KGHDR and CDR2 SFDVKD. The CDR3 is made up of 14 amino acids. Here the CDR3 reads CATSAWGETGELFF. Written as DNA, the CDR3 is TGTGCCACCAGTGCCTGGGGTGAAACCGGGGAGCTGTTTTTT.

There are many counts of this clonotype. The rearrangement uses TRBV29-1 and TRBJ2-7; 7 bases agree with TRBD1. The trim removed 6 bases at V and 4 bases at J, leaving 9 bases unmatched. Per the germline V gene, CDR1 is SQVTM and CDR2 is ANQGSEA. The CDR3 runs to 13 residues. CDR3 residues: CSVGDRVEYEQYF. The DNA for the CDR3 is TGCAGCGTAGGGGACAGAGTAGAATACGAGCAGTACTTC.

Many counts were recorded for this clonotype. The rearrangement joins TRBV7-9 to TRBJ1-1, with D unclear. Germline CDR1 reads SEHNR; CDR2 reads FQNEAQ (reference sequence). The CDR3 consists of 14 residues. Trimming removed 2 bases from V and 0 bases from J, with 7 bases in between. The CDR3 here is CASSLQLMNTEAFF. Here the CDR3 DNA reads TGTGCCAGCAGCTTACAACTGATGAACACTGAAGCTTTCTTT.

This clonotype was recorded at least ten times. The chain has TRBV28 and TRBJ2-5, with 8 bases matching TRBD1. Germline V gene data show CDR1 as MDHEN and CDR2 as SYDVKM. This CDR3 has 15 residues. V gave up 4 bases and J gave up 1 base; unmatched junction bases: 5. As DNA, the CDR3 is TGTGCCAGCAGTTCCCCAGGGACAGGCCAAGAGACCCAGTACTTC. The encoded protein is CASSSPGTGQETQYF.

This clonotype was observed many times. The CDR3 sequence is CASSPLGWGEQFF. The CDR3 DNA sequence: TGTGCCAGCTCACCATTAGGGTGGGGTGAGCAGTTCTTC. The V gene is TRBV18, the J gene TRBJ2-1; D ambiguous. CDR3 length: 13 amino acids. The germline V and J ends were trimmed by 2 bases and 9 bases, with 11 bases remaining between them. Germline values: CDR1 KGHSH, CDR2 LQKENI.

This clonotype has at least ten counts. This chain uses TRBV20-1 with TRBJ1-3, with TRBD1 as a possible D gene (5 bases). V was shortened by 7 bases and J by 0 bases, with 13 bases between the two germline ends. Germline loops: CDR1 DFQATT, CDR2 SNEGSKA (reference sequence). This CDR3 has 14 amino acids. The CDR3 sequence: CSVLGPLSGNTIYF. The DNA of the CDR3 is TGCAGTGTTCTGGGACCCCTCTCTGGAAACACCATATATTTT.